This T cell receptor (beta chain) came from a study of cytomegalovirus exposure and HLA in healthy donors. Regarding the study as a whole: Data from an earlier analysis indicated that most TCR beta V segments were productive either about 90% or about 30% of the time. Researchers catalogued 150 or so TCR beta chains as cytomegalovirus-associated.

The PCR employed 60 Vbeta primers together with 13 Jbeta primers. TCRdb keeps only in-frame clones here, not all; method: immunoSEQ multiplex PCR. The top ten hold over 4% of the sample, which has approximately 87,000 clones, roughly 79% seen once. Worth noting for this clone: Its matching antigen is unknown.

The CDR3 contains 14 residues. The V end lost 0 bases, the J end lost 3 bases, and 10 bases lay between the germline ends. In germline, CDR1 is SGDLS, CDR2 YYNGEE. The sample taken for sequencing was PBMCs. The genes are TRBV9 and TRBJ2-7; D unclear. The receptor's source is a woman in her seventies in good health and CMV-seropositive. For the CDR3, the DNA is TGTGCCAGCAGCGTAGGCAGAGGCTACTACGAGCAGTACTTC. Translation gives CASSVGRGYYEQYF.